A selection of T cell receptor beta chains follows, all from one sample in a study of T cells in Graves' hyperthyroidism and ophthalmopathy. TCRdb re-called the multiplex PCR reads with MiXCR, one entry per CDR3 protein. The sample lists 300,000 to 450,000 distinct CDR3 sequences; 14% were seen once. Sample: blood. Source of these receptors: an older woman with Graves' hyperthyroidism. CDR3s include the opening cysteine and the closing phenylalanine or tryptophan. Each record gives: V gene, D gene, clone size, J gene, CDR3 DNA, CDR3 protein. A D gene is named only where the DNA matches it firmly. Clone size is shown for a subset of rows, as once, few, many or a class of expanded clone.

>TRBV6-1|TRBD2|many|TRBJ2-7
TGTGCCAGCAGAGGACTAGCGGGAGTCCAGGGGACTACCTACGAGCAGTACTTC
CASRGLAGVQGTTYEQYF
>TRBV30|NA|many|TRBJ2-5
TGTGCCTGGACAACAGGAGAGACCCAGTACTTC
CAWTTGETQYF
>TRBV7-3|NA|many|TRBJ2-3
TGTGCCAGCAGCTTAACGGGTTTCCTCACAGATACGCAGTATTTT
CASSLTGFLTDTQYF
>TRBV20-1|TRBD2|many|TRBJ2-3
TGCAGTGCTCTCCGACTAGCGGGCCGCACAGATACGCAGTATTTT
CSALRLAGRTDTQYF
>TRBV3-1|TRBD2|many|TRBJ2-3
TGTGCCAGCAGTCGGAGACTAGCGGGAGGTCCAGATACGCAGTATTTT
CASSRRLAGGPDTQYF
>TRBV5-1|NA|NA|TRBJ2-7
TGCGCCAGCAGCTTCAAAGGGATAGGCGAAGGATACGAGCAGTACTTC
CASSFKGIGEGYEQYF
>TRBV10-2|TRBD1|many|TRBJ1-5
TGCGCCAGCAGTGAGTCATCAGGGGGCCAGCCCCAGCATTTT
CASSESSGGQPQHF
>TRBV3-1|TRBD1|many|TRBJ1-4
TGTGCCAGCAGCTACGGACAGGGGGGTAATGAAAAACTGTTTTTT
CASSYGQGGNEKLFF
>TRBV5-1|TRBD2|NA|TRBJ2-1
TGCGCCAGCAGCCCCTCGGGTAGCGGGAGGGCTAGTGAGCAGTTCTTC
CASSPSGSGRASEQFF
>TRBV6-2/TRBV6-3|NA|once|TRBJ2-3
TGTGCCAGCAGCGGTGCCGGGACAACGCAGTATTTT
CASSGAGTTQYF
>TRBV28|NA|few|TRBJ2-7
TGTGCCAGCAATTATGCAGCCTCCTACGAGCAGTACTTC
CASNYAASYEQYF
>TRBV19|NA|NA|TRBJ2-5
TGTGCCAGTAGTATGGGGGGGACCCAGTACTTC
CASSMGGTQYF
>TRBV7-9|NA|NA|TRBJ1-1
TGTGCCAGCAGCTTGACAGGCGCACACTACACTGAAGCTTTCTTT
CASSLTGAHYTEAFF
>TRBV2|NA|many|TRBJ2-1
TGTGCCAGCAGTACGGACTGGAGCTCCTACAATGAGCAGTTCTTC
CASSTDWSSYNEQFF
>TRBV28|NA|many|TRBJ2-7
TGTGCCAGCAGTGACGGACACTTGAGAGCCTACGAGCAGTACTTC
CASSDGHLRAYEQYF
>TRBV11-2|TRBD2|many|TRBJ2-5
TGTGCCAGCAGCTTAGGAGCGGGAGCGGTGGGGGAGACCCAGTACTTC
CASSLGAGAVGETQYF
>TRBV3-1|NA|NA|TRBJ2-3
TGTGCCAGCAGCCAATCGTGGGCGGGACTTGTTAGCACAGATACGCAGTATTTT
CASSQSWAGLVSTDTQYF